This TCR beta chain comes out of a study of cytomegalovirus exposure and HLA in healthy donors. The PCR contained 60 Vbeta and 13 Jbeta primers. Profiling relied on immunoSEQ multiplex PCR, and the TCRdb table lists in-frame clones only, not all of them. The data contain around 40,000 clones, over 60% of them singletons. Whole-study results and caveats: Confirmation was obtained in vitro that a few CMV-associated chains are specific for CMV antigens.

Germline values: CDR1 LNHDA, CDR2 SQIVND (reference sequence). The V segment lost 5 bases and the J segment 5 bases; nucleotides outside the gene matches: 8. The CDR3 runs to 14 residues. On this clone itself: Its antigen is unknown.

Among the donors, all were healthy bone marrow donors. The chain links TRBV19 to TRBJ1-1; 7 bases line up with TRBD1. This TCR derives from a man aged 25 to 45 in good health and CMV-seronegative. The sample taken for sequencing was PBMCs. Here the CDR3 reads CASSVNRGGTEAFF. The CDR3 DNA sequence: TGTGCCAGTAGTGTCAACAGGGGTGGGACTGAAGCTTTCTTT. Based on the CDR3 plus reference TRBV19 and TRBJ1-1, the full variable domain is DGGITQSPKYLFRKEGQNVTLSCEQNLNHDAMYWYRQDPGQGLRLIYYSQIVNDFQKGDIAEGYSVSREKKESFPLTVTSAQKNPTAFYLCASSVNRGGTEAFFGQGTRLTVV.